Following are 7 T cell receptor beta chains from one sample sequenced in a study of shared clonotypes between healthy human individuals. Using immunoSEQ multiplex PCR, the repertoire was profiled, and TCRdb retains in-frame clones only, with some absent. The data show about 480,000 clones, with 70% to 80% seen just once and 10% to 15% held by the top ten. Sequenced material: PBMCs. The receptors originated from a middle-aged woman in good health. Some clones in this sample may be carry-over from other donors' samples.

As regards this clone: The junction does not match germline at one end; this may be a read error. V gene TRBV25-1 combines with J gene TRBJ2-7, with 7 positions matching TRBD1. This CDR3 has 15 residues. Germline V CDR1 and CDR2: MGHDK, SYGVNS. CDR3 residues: CAGSERAGGFYEQYF. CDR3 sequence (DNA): TGTGCCGGCAGTGAAAGGGCAGGGGGTTTCTACGAGCAGTACTTC.

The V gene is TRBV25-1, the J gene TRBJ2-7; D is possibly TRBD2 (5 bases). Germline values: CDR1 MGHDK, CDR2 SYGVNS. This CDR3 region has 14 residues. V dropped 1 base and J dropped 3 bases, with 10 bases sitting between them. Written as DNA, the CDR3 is TGTGCCAGCAGTGAATGGGCTAGCAACTACGAGCAGTACTTC. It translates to CASSEWASNYEQYF.

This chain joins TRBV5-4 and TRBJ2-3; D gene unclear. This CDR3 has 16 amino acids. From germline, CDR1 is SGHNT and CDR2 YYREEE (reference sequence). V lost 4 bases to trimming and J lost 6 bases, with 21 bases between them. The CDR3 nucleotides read TGTGCCAGCAGCCCCGAGGACGCCGGATTGGGTGATACGCAGTATTTT. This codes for CASSPEDAGLGDTQYF.

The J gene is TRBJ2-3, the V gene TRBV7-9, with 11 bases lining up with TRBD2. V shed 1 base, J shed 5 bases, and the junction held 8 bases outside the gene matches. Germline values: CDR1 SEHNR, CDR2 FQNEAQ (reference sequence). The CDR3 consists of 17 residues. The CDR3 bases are TGTGCCAGCAGCTTAGTGTCGGCACTAGCGGGAGTAGATACGCAGTATTTT. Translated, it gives CASSLVSALAGVDTQYF.

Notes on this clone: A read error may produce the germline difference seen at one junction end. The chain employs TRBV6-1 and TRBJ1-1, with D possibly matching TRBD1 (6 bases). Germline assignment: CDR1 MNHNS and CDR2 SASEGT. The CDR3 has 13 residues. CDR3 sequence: CASSEGQGTVAFF. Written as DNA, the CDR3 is TGTGCCAGCAGTGAAGGGCAGGGGACTGTAGCTTTCTTT.

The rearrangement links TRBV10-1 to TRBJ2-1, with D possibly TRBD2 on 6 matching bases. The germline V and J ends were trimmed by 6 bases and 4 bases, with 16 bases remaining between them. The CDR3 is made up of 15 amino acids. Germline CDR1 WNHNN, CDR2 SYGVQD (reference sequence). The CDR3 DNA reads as TGCGCCAGCAGGCCAGTCCTGGGGGGTTACAATGAGCAGTTCTTC. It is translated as CASRPVLGGYNEQFF.

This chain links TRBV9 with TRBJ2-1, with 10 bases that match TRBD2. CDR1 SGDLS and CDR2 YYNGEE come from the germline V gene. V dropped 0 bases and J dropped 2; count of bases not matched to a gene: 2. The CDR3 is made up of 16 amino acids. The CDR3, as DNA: TGTGCCAGCAGCGTAGTCAGCGGGAGGGCCTACAATGAGCAGTTCTTC. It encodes CASSVVSGRAYNEQFF.